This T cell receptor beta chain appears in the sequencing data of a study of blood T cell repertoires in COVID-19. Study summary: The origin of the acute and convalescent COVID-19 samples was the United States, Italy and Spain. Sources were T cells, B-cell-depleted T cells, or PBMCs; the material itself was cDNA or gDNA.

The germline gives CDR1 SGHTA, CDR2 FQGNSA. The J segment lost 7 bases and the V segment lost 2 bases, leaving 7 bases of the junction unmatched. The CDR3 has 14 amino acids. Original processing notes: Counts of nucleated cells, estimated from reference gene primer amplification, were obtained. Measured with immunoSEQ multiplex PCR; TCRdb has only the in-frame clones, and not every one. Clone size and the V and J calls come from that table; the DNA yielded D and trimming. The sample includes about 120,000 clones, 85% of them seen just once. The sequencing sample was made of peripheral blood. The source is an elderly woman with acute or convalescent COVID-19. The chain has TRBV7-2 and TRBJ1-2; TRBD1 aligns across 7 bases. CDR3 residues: CASSLTTGIGGYTF. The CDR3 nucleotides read TGTGCCAGCAGCTTAACGACAGGGATAGGTGGCTACACCTTC.